The source of this T cell receptor beta chain is a study of blood T cell repertoires in COVID-19. Original data processing: Reference gene primer amplification gave nucleated cell count estimates. The table came from immunoSEQ multiplex PCR; TCRdb's copy has only in-frame clones and leaves some out. The V and J calls and clone size come from that table; D and trimming were worked out from the DNA. The table lists approximately 110,000 clones, about 94% of them singletons. V lost 3 bases and J lost 8, with 15 bases in between. Germline loops: CDR1 SGHKS, CDR2 YYEKEE (reference sequence). The CDR3 totals 15 residues.

The V call is TRBV5-5, the J call TRBJ1-6; D is undetermined. The sample taken for sequencing was peripheral blood. The receptor was isolated from a man aged 50 to 60 with COVID-19, enrolled during active disease. Written as DNA, the CDR3 is TGTGCCAGCAGCTCGGTAGTGAGGTCGGATTCACCCCTCCACTTT. It yields the protein CASSSVVRSDSPLHF.